The 21 T cell receptor beta chains presented below share a single source sample, sequenced in a study of OX40 agonist ivuxolimab in advanced cancers. To prepare the library, the immunoSEQ multiplex PCR assay was applied. Not all clones reach the TCRdb copy of this immuneACCESS table, which keeps in-frame sequences only. Checked studies attribute under half of the gap to unresolved V genes and leave the rest unexplained. Present in this sample are approximately 99,000 clones, roughly 95% of which were seen just once. The ten largest make up approximately 0.18% of the sample. This specimen consisted of CD4+ or CD8+ T cells sorted from blood, obtained in a trial of the OX40 agonist ivuxolimab. Receptors were obtained from an adult with an advanced solid tumor such as melanoma, head and neck, liver or kidney cancer.

The chain recombines TRBV7-8 with TRBJ2-7; TRBD2 might be the D (6 bases). Trimming cost V 3 bases and J 1 base, with 10 bases left between them. From germline, CDR1 is SGHVS and CDR2 FQNEAQ. The CDR3 runs 14 residues. CDR3 sequence reads: CASSLRGRSYEQYF. DNA of the CDR3: TGTGCCAGCAGCTTGCGGGGACGGTCCTACGAGCAGTACTTC.

V is TRBV28 and J is TRBJ2-1; D gene uncertain. Germline values: CDR1 MDHEN, CDR2 SYDVKM. Trimming took off 2 bases at V and 13 bases at J, with 15 bases between the two ends. The CDR3 runs to 13 residues. The CDR3 region is CASSLNSRLEQFF. The CDR3 nucleotides read TGTGCCAGCAGTTTAAACAGCCGCCTCGAACAGTTCTTC. Full variable domain (rest looked up from reference TRBV28 and TRBJ2-1): DVKVTQSSRYLVKRTGEKVFLECVQDMDHENMFWYRQDPGLGLRLIYFSYDVKMKEKGDIPEGYSVSREKKERFSLILESASTNQTSMYLCASSLNSRLEQFFGPGTRLTVL.

This chain links TRBV5-6 with TRBJ1-2, with 7 bases that match TRBD1. J lost 1 base, V lost 0 bases, and 9 bases had no gene match. Looked up from germline, CDR1 is SGHDT and CDR2 is YYEEEE. This CDR3 has 17 residues. The CDR3 nucleotides read TGTGCCAGCAGCTTGGTCAGGACAGGCAAGCGTAACTATGGCTACACCTTC. It is translated as CASSLVRTGKRNYGYTF.

A word on this clone: The same CDR3 also results from other DNA sequences found in this sample. J is TRBJ2-5 and V is TRBV9; D tentatively reads TRBD1 or TRBD2 (5 bases each). V lost 0 bases and J lost 3, with 9 bases in between. The CDR3 loop spans 14 amino acids. Germline lookup yields CDR1 SGDLS and CDR2 YYNGEE. The CDR3 coding sequence is TGTGCCAGCAGCGTAGCAGGGCGGGAAGAGACCCAGTACTTC. It yields the protein CASSVAGREETQYF.

V and J are TRBV27 and TRBJ2-3; 14 bases match TRBD2. CDR1 and CDR2 (germline): MNHEY, SMNVEV (reference sequence). Trimming cost V 8 bases and J 4 bases; bases outside gene matches: 14. There are 18 residues in the CDR3. CDR3: CASANGLAGGRGPDTQYF. CDR3 nucleotide sequence: TGTGCCAGCGCTAATGGACTAGCGGGAGGACGAGGGCCAGATACGCAGTATTTT.

The chain recombines TRBV19 with TRBJ2-1; D might be TRBD1 (6 bases). Per the germline V gene, CDR1 is LNHDA and CDR2 is SQIVND (reference sequence). The CDR3 has 15 amino acids. Deletions cut 0 bases from V and 3 bases from J, with 9 bases between. CDR3: CASSIDGTSYNEQFF. CDR3 nucleotides: TGTGCCAGTAGTATAGACGGGACAAGCTACAATGAGCAGTTCTTC.

The chain combines TRBV7-2 with TRBJ2-7; D gene ambiguous. The CDR3 runs to 12 residues. Germline assignment: CDR1 SGHTA and CDR2 FQGNSA. V lost 6 bases and J lost 1, with 7 bases in between. The CDR3 nucleotides read TGTGCCAGCAGTGTCCTTTCCTACGAGCAGTACTTC. It yields the protein CASSVLSYEQYF.

J is TRBJ2-6 and V is TRBV28, with D possibly TRBD2 on 6 matching bases. This CDR3 contains 16 residues. V was trimmed by 5 bases and J by 3 bases, leaving 14 bases between them. Germline CDR1 reads MDHEN; CDR2 reads SYDVKM. The CDR3 coding sequence is TGTGCCAGCAGTGGAGGGCCGGGAATTGGGGCCAACGTCCTGACTTTC. Encoded protein: CASSGGPGIGANVLTF. The whole variable domain, filled in from reference TRBV28 and TRBJ2-6, reads DVKVTQSSRYLVKRTGEKVFLECVQDMDHENMFWYRQDPGLGLRLIYFSYDVKMKEKGDIPEGYSVSREKKERFSLILESASTNQTSMYLCASSGGPGIGANVLTFGAGSRLTVL.

The rearrangement links TRBV6-5 to TRBJ2-2; D possibly corresponds to TRBD1 (5 bases). Germline V gene lookup returns CDR1 MNHEY and CDR2 SVGAGI. This CDR3 contains 15 residues. V was pared by 7 bases and J by 4 bases, with 16 bases between. As DNA, the CDR3 is TGTGCCAGCAACCAGAGGCCAGGGCTCACCGGGGAGCTGTTTTTT. Its translation: CASNQRPGLTGELFF.

V usage is TRBV6-6 and J usage is TRBJ2-7; D uncertain. V was shortened by 8 bases and J by 6 bases, with 14 bases between the two germline ends. CDR1 and CDR2 (germline): MNHNY, SVGAGI (reference sequence). The CDR3 covers 12 residues. The CDR3 protein is CASSLRRFEQYF. Written as DNA, the CDR3 is TGTGCCAGCTCCTTACGACGCTTCGAGCAGTACTTC.

V usage is TRBV6-1 and J usage is TRBJ2-3, with 8 nucleotides matching TRBD2. The CDR3 extends over 18 amino acids. The junction had 15 bases not matched to a gene; V was cut back by 0 bases and J by 7 bases. Germline V gene data show CDR1 as MNHNS and CDR2 as SASEGT. In nucleotides, the CDR3 is TGTGCCAGCAGTGAAGCAGCGGGAGATCCTCGAGGGGTTTATACGCAGTATTTT. As protein: CASSEAAGDPRGVYTQYF.

The chain combines TRBV30 with TRBJ1-5; D remains ambiguous. CDR1 and CDR2 from the germline V gene are GTSNPN and SVGIG (reference sequence). The CDR3 is 16 residues long. Trimming shortened V by 3 bases and J by 3 bases, and 18 bases separated the two germline ends. CDR3 DNA sequence: TGTGCCTGGAGCGAAGGCCCCCGACTGCACAATCAGCCCCAGCATTTT. Translating it yields CAWSEGPRLHNQPQHF.

The V call is TRBV7-3, the J call TRBJ2-5; D unresolved. Germline lookup yields CDR1 SGHTA and CDR2 FQGTGA. With 4 bases removed from V and 5 bases from J, the gap between germline ends came to 8 bases. This CDR3 has 12 residues. CDR3 loop: CASSSALETQYF. CDR3 coding DNA: TGTGCCAGCAGCTCCGCCCTGGAGACCCAGTACTTC.

V and J are TRBV30 and TRBJ1-4, with a tentative D call TRBD1 (5 bases). CDR1 GTSNPN and CDR2 SVGIG come from the germline V gene (reference sequence). V lost 3 bases and J lost 16, with 21 bases in between. The CDR3 is made up of 13 amino acids. The CDR3 DNA reads as TGTGCCTGGAGCGGACCCTCCCGGGGGAGTCAGTTTTTT. Its translation: CAWSGPSRGSQFF.

The CDR3 here is CASTLGDRVRETQYF. The CDR3 coding sequence is TGCGCCAGCACCTTAGGGGACAGGGTGAGAGAGACCCAGTACTTC. V usage is TRBV5-1 and J usage is TRBJ2-5; 9 nucleotides agree with TRBD1. The CDR3 is 15 amino acids. The V gene's germline CDR1 is SGHRS and CDR2 YFSETQ. J lost 4 bases, V lost 6 bases, and 10 bases had no gene match.

The rearrangement joins TRBV6-6 to TRBJ2-1, with 9 bases lining up with TRBD1. The germline gives CDR1 MNHNY, CDR2 SVGAGI (reference sequence). The CDR3 spans 14 residues. After removal of 6 bases from V and 6 bases from J, the junction contained 6 bases not matched to a gene. Here the CDR3 reads CASRGPGQGNEQFF. The CDR3 bases are TGTGCCAGCAGAGGTCCGGGACAGGGCAATGAGCAGTTCTTC.

The genes are TRBV19 and TRBJ2-2; D is perhaps TRBD1 (7 bases). The CDR3 spans 14 residues. Trimming removed 11 bases at V and 2 bases at J, with 15 bases between. Germline V gives CDR1 LNHDA, CDR2 SQIVND (reference sequence). The CDR3: CAGRQGGNTGELFF. In DNA, the CDR3 is TGTGCCGGCCGACAGGGAGGCAACACCGGGGAGCTGTTTTTT.

This clone was seen only once. The chain combines TRBV6-1 with TRBJ1-6; no clear D gene. Germline CDR1 MNHNS, CDR2 SASEGT. CDR3 length: 9 amino acids. Trimming took 6 bases from V and 10 from J, leaving 1 base between them. The CDR3 sequence: CASSSPLHF. The CDR3 nucleotides read TGTGCCAGCAGCTCACCCCTCCACTTT.

CDR3 DNA sequence: TGTGCTAGTGGTTTGTCTCAGGGGCTCTACGAGCAGTACTTC. Amino acid sequence: CASGLSQGLYEQYF. V usage is TRBV12-5 and J usage is TRBJ2-7; a possible D gene is TRBD1 (6 bases). There are 14 residues in the CDR3. Germline CDR1 reads LGHNT; CDR2 reads FRNRAP. Trimming shortened V by 2 bases and J by 3 bases, and 11 bases separated the two germline ends.

This sequence joins TRBV4-1 and TRBJ2-3, with D perhaps given as TRBD1 or TRBD2 (5 bases each). The V end was cut by 0 bases, the J end by 6 bases, with 10 bases between. Germline V gene sequence: CDR1 MGHRA, CDR2 YSYEKL. This CDR3 is 14 amino acids long. The DNA of the CDR3 is TGCGCCAGCAGCCAAGAACCCGGGGCTGATACGCAGTATTTT. As protein: CASSQEPGADTQYF.

V usage is TRBV5-1 and J usage is TRBJ2-1; TRBD1 matches at 10 bases. The germline V gene has CDR1 SGHRS and CDR2 YFSETQ. Trimming at V came to 7 bases and at J to 4 bases, leaving 5 bases not matched to a gene. This CDR3 has 14 amino acids. This chain's CDR3 is CASGTGALYNEQFF. The CDR3 region has the DNA TGCGCCAGCGGGACAGGGGCGTTATACAATGAGCAGTTCTTC.